This entry features one TCR beta chain sequence. The antigen remains undetermined. One junction end does not reproduce the germline sequence, and a read error may be involved. TCRdb recomputed calls from the RACE reads with MiXCR, one row per CDR3 protein. The sample lists about 350,000 distinct CDR3 sequences; about 5% were seen once. Time point here: pre-sensitization, week 0. This sample's treatment: therapeutic diphenylcyclopropenone sensitization with weekly scalp DPC. These data are taken from a study of human T cells and chemical hapten exposure. Findings and limits, study-wide: There was no change with DPC sensitization in TCRs above 1 in 1000 frequency.

The germline gives CDR1 SSHAT, CDR2 FNYEAQ (reference sequence). The CDR3 spans 15 residues. The TCR comes from a young woman with alopecia areata. Some clones in this sample may be carry-over from other donors' samples. The V gene is TRBV7-7, the J gene TRBJ2-3; TRBD2 matches 7 bases. The starting material was whole blood, obtained in connection with sensitization to the hapten diphenylcyclopropenone (DPC). The CDR3 loop is CASSPGGSSTDTQYF. In nucleotides, the CDR3 is TGTGCTAGCAGTCCGGGGGGTTCTAGCACAGATACGCAGTATTTT.